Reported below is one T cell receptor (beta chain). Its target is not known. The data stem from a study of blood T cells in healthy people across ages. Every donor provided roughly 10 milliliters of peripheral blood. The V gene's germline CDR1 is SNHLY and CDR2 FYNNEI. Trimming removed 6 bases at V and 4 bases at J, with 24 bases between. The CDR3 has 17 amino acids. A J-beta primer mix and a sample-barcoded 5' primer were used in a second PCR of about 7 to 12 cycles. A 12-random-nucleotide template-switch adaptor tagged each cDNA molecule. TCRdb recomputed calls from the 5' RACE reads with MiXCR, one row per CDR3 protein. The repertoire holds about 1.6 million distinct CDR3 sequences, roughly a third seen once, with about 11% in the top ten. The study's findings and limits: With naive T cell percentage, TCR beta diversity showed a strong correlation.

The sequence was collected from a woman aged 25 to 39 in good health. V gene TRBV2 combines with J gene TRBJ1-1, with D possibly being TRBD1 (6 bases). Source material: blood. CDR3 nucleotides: TGTGCCAGCAGCCTCGACAGGCCCTACCAAACGGGCACTGAAGCTTTCTTT. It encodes CASSLDRPYQTGTEAFF.